These T cell receptor beta chains were read from a single sample in a study of identifying expanded T cells in peripheral blood. Data came from immunoSEQ multiplex PCR; TCRdb stores just in-frame clones and leaves some out. The data hold some 97,000 clones, with approximately 88% observed a single time. Sequencing input: blood. These receptors were taken from a person aged 18 to 75 in good health. The CDR3 runs from the conserved cysteine through the conserved F or W. Fields, in order: CDR3 protein, CDR3 DNA, J gene, V gene, D gene, clone size. The D gene is left open where the match is weak. Clone size, where shown, is once, few, many, or a class for clones that have expanded.

CDR3: CASSSPRRHNEQFF; DNA: TGTGCCAGCAGCTCCCCTCGCCGGCACAATGAGCAGTTCTTC; J: TRBJ2-1; V: TRBV7-3; D: -; size: -
CDR3: CASSSTTGTAGTEAFF; DNA: TGTGCCAGCAGCTCGACCACCGGGACGGCGGGCACTGAAGCTTTCTTT; J: TRBJ1-1; V: TRBV7-2; D: -; size: few
CDR3: CASSQTGTSWLDEQFF; DNA: TGTGCCAGCAGCCAAACCGGGACTAGCTGGTTGGATGAGCAGTTCTTC; J: TRBJ2-1; V: TRBV9; D: TRBD2; size: -
CDR3: CASSDRVANEQYF; DNA: TGCGCCAGCTCGGACAGGGTAGCGAACGAGCAGTACTTC; J: TRBJ2-7; V: TRBV5-1; D: TRBD1; size: -
CDR3: CASSESLAPTDEQFF; DNA: TGTGCCAGCAGTGAATCTCTAGCGCCTACGGATGAGCAGTTCTTC; J: TRBJ2-1; V: TRBV2; D: -; size: once
CDR3: CASSPDWSSGNTIYF; DNA: TGTGCCAGCTCACCAGATTGGAGCTCTGGAAACACCATATATTTT; J: TRBJ1-3; V: TRBV18; D: -; size: -
CDR3: CASSSAGGADEQYF; DNA: TGTGCCAGCAGCTCCGCTGGGGGGGCGGACGAGCAGTACTTC; J: TRBJ2-7; V: TRBV5-4; D: -; size: -
CDR3: CASRQIEQSTEAFF; DNA: TGTGCCAGCAGACAGATCGAGCAAAGCACTGAAGCTTTCTTT; J: TRBJ1-1; V: TRBV5-4; D: -; size: -
CDR3: CASSPRQETQYF; DNA: TGTGCCAGCTCACCACGGCAAGAGACCCAGTACTTC; J: TRBJ2-5; V: TRBV18; D: -; size: -
CDR3: CASSPDRGFSGNTIYF; DNA: TGTGCCAGCTCGCCCGACAGGGGATTCTCTGGAAACACCATATATTTT; J: TRBJ1-3; V: TRBV18; D: TRBD1; size: -
CDR3: CASGPQYPLNSPLHF; DNA: TGTGCCAGCGGCCCCCAGTATCCCCTTAATTCACCCCTCCACTTT; J: TRBJ1-6; V: TRBV21-1; D: -; size: -